This TCR beta chain was obtained from a study of blood T cell repertoires in COVID-19. Study at large: The origin of the acute and convalescent COVID-19 samples was the United States, Italy and Spain. PBMCs, B-cell-depleted T cells, or T cells provided the cDNA or gDNA that made up the material.

In the authors' workflow: The assay estimated nucleated cells by amplifying reference gene primers. Sequencing was performed with immunoSEQ multiplex PCR; in TCRdb, only in-frame clones are kept and a portion is missing. Clonal size and the V and J genes are those of that table, whereas D and trimming came from the DNA. This sample yields about 220,000 clones, of which approximately 84% are seen a single time; 2% to 2.5% belongs to the top ten. After removal of 6 bases from V and 7 bases from J, the junction contained 4 bases not matched to a gene. CDR3 length: 14 residues. Germline CDR1 is SGHAT and CDR2 is FQNNGV.

The V and J genes are TRBV11-2 and TRBJ1-6; 9 nucleotides agree with TRBD1. This TCR was sampled from a woman aged 55-69 years with acute or convalescent COVID-19. The sample was peripheral blood. The CDR3 DNA follows: TGTGCCAGCAGTCGGACAGGGGAAAATTCACCCCTCCACTTT. This sequence encodes CASSRTGENSPLHF.